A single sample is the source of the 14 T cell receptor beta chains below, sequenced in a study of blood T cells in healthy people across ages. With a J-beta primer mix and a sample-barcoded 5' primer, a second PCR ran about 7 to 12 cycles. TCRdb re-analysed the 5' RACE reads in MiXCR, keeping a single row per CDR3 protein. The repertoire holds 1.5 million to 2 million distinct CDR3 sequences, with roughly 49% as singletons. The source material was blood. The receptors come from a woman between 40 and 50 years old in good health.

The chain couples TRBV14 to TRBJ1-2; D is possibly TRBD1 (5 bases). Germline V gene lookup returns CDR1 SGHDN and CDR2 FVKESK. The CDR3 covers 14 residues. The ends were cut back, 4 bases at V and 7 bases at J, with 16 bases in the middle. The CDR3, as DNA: TGTGCCAGCAGCCGTACGACAGACCTGGGTGGCTACACCTTC. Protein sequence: CASSRTTDLGGYTF.

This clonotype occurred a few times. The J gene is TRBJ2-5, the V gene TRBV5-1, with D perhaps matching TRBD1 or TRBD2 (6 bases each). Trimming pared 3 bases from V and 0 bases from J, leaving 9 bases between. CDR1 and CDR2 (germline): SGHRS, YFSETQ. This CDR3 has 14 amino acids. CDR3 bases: TGCGCCAGCAGCTGGAGGGGGAACCAAGAGACCCAGTACTTC. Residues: CASSWRGNQETQYF.

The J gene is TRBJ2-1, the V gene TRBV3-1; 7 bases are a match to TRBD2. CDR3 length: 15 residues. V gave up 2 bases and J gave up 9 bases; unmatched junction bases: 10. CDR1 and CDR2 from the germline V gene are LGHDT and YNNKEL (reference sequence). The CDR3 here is CASSQFGRGYGEQFF. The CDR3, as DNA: TGTGCCAGCAGCCAATTTGGGCGGGGGTATGGTGAGCAGTTCTTC.

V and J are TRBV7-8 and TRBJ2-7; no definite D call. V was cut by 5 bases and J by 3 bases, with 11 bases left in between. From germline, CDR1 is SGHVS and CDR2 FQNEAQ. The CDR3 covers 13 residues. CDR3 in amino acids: CASSPPPLYEQYF. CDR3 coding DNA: TGTGCCAGCAGCCCACCTCCCCTCTACGAGCAGTACTTC.

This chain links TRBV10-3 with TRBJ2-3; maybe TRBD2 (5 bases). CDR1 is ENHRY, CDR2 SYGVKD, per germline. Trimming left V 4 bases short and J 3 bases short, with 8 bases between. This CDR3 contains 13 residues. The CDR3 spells CAISVRETDTQYF. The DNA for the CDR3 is TGTGCCATCAGTGTGAGGGAAACAGATACGCAGTATTTT.

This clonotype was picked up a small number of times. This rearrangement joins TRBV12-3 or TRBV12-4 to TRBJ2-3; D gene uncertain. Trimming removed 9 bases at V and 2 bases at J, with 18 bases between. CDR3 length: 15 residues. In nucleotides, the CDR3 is TGTGCCAGTACCACCCTCAGAGGCTTCACAGATACGCAGTATTTT. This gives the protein CASTTLRGFTDTQYF.

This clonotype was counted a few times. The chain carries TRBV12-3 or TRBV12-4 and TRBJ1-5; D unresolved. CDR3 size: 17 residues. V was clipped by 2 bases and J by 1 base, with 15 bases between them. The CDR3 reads CASSLILRQPSNQPQHF. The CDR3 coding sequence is TGTGCCAGCAGTTTAATTCTCCGGCAGCCAAGCAATCAGCCCCAGCATTTT.

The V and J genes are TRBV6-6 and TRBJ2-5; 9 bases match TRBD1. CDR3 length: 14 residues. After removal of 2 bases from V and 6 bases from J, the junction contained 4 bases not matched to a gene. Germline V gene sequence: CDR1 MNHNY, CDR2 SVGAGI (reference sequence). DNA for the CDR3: TGTGCCAGCAGTTACGGGGGACAGGGAAAGACCCAGTACTTC. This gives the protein CASSYGGQGKTQYF.

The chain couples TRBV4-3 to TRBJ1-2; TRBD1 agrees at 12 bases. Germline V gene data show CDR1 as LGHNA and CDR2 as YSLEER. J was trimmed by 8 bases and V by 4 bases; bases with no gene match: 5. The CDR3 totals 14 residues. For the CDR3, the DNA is TGCGCCAGCAGCCTTGGGACAGGGGGCGAAGGCTACACCTTC. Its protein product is CASSLGTGGEGYTF.

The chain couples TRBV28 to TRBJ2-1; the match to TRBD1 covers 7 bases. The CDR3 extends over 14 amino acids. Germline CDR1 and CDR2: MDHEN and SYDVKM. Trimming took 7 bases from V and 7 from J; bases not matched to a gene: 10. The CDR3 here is CASIIDRVGNEQFF. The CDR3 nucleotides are TGTGCCAGCATCATTGACAGGGTAGGGAATGAGCAGTTCTTC.

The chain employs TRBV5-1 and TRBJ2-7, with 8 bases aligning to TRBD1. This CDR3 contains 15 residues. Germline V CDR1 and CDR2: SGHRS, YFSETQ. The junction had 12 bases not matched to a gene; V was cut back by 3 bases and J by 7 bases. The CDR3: CASSSQGAYLNEQYF. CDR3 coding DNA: TGCGCCAGCAGCTCCCAGGGGGCGTACCTCAATGAGCAGTACTTC.

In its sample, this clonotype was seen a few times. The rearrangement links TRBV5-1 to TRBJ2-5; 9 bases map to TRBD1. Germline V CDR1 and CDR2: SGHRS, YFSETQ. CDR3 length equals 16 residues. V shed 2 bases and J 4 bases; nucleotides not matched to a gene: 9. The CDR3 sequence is CASSFGGTGWRETQYF. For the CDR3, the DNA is TGCGCCAGCAGCTTCGGCGGGACAGGGTGGCGAGAGACCCAGTACTTC. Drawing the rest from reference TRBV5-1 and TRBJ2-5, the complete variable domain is KAGVTQTPRYLIKTRGQQVTLSCSPISGHRSVSWYQQTPGQGLQFLFEYFSETQRNKGNFPGRFSGRQFSNSRSEMNVSTLELGDSALYLCASSFGGTGWRETQYFGPGTRLLVL.

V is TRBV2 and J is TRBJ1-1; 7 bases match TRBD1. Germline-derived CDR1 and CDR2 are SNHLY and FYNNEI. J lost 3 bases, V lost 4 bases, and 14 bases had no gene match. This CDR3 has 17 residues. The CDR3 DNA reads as TGTGCCAGCAGTGCGCCCGAACAGGGGACTTGGGACACTGAAGCTTTCTTT. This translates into CASSAPEQGTWDTEAFF. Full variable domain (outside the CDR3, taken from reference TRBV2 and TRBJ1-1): EPEVTQTPSHQVTQMGQEVILRCVPISNHLYFYWYRQILGQKVEFLVSFYNNEISEKSEIFDDQFSVERPDGSNFTLKIRSTKLEDSAMYFCASSAPEQGTWDTEAFFGQGTRLTVV.

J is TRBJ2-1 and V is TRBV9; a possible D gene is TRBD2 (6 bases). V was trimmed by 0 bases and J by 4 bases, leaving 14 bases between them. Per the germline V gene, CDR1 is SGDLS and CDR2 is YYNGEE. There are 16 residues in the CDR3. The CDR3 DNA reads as TGTGCCAGCAGCGTAGGGGTACTAGCTGGTTACAATGAGCAGTTCTTC. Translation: CASSVGVLAGYNEQFF. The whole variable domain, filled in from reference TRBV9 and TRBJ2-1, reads DSGVTQTPKHLITATGQRVTLRCSPRSGDLSVYWYQQSLDQGLQFLIQYYNGEERAKGNILERFSAQQFPDLHSELNLSSLELGDSALYFCASSVGVLAGYNEQFFGPGTRLTVL.